The clone carrying this T cell receptor (beta chain) was seen many times. The antigen is undetermined. Using a J-beta primer mix together with a sample-barcoded 5' primer, a second PCR was run for roughly 6 to 12 cycles. The template-switch adaptor, which had 12 random nucleotides, put a tag on each cDNA molecule. MiXCR, run by TCRdb on the 5' RACE reads, gives a single entry per CDR3 protein. The repertoire holds more than 650,000 distinct CDR3 sequences, with 20% to 25% as singletons. The record originates from a study of blood T cells in healthy people across ages. Findings and caveats of the study: Age brought a roughly linear fall in TCR beta diversity measured per million T cells. In the absence of known donor CMV status, changes in expanded clonotypes were possibly confounded.

The germline V gene encodes CDR1 SQVTM and CDR2 ANQGSEA. This CDR3 has 12 amino acids. V lost 6 bases to trimming and J lost 1 base, with 9 bases between them. Sequencing was performed on blood. The sequence derives from a man aged 65-85 years in good health. The V call is TRBV29-1, the J call TRBJ1-1, with D possibly TRBD1 on 6 matching bases. In DNA form, the CDR3 reads TGCAGCGTAGAACAGGGGAACACTGAAGCTTTCTTT. Translated: CSVEQGNTEAFF.